This TCR beta chain emerged from a study of identical twins. This clonotype appeared a few times. The length of the CDR3 is 17 residues. From germline, CDR1 is SNHLY and CDR2 FYNNEI. V was clipped by 0 bases and J by 0 bases, with 12 bases between them. MiXCR was run by TCRdb on the 5' RACE reads, yielding one entry per CDR3 protein. The sample lists 470,000 or so distinct CDR3 sequences; 24% were seen once. The sample also formed part of further work on T cells expressing NK-cell markers.

The sample taken for sequencing was CD4+ T cells sorted from blood. This TCR was recovered from a woman aged 18 to 35 in good health. The chain recombines TRBV2 with TRBJ2-1; no definite D call. Written as DNA, the CDR3 is TGTGCCAGCAGTGAAGCAAAGAGGTGGCTCTCCTACAATGAGCAGTTCTTC. This gives the protein CASSEAKRWLSYNEQFF.